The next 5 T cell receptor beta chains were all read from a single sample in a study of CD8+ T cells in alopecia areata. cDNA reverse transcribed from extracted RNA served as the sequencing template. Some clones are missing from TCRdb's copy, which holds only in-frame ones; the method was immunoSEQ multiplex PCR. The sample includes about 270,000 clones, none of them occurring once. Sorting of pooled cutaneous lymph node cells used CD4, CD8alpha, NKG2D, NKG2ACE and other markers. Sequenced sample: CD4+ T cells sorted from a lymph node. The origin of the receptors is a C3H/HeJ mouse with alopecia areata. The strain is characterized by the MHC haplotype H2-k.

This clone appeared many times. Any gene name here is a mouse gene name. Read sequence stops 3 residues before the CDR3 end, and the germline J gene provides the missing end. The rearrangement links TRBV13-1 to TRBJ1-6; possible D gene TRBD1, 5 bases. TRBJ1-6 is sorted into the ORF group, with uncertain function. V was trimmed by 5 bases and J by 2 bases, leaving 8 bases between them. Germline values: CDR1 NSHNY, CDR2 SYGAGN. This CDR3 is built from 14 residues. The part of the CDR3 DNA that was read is TGTGCCAGCAGCGTCAGGGCCTATAATTCGCCC. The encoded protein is CASSVRAYNSP. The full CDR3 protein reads CASSVRAYNSPLYF.

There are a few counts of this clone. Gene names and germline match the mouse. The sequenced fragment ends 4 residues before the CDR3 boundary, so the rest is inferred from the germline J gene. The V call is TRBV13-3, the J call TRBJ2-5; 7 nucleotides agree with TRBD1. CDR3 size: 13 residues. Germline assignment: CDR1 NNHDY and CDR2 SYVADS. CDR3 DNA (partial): TGTGCCAGCAGTGAAGGGACAGCAGAC. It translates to CASSEGTAD. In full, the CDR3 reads CASSEGTADTQYF.

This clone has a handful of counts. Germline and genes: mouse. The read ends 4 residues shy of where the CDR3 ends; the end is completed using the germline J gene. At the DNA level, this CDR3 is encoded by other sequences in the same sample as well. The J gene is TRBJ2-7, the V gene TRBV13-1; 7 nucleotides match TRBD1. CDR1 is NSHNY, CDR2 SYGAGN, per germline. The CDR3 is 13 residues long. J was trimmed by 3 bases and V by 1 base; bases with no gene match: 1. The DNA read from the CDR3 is TGTGCCAGCAGTGATAGGGACAGCTAT. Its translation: CASSDRDSY. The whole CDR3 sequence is CASSDRDSYEQYF.

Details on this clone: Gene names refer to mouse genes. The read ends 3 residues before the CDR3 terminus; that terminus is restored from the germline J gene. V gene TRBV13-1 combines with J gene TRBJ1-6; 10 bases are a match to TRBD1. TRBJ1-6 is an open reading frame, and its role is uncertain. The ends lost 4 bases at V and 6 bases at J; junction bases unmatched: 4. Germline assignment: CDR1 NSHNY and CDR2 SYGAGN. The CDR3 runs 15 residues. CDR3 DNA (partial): TGTGCCAGCAGTCCTGGACAGGGGGGTAATTCGCCC. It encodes CASSPGQGGNSP. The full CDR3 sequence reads CASSPGQGGNSPLYF.

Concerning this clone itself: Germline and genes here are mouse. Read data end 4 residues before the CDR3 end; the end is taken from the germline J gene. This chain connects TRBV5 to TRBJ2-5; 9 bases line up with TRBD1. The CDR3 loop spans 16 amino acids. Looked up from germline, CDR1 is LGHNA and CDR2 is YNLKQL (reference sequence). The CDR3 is CASSTPGTGMGDTQYF. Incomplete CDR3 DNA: TGTGCCAGCAGCACTCCCGGGACAGGGATGGGAGAC.